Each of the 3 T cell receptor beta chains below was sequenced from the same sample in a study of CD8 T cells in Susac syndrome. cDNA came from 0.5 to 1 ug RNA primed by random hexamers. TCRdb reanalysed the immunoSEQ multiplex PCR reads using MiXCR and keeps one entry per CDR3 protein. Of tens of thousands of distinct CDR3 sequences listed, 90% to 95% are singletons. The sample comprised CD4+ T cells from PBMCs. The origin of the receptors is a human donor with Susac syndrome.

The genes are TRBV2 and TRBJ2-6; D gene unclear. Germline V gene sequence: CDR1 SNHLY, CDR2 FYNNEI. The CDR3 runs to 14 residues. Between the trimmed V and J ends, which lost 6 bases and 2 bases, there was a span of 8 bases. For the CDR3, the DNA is TGTGCCAGCAGGTTGGGGACTGGGGCCAACGTCCTGACTTTC. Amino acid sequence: CASRLGTGANVLTF.

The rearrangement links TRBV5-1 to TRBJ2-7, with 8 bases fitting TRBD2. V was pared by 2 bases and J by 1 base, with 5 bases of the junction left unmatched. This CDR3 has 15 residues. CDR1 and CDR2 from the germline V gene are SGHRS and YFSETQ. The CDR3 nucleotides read TGCGCCAGCAGCTTTTCCCCTAGCGGGTCCTACGAGCAGTACTTC. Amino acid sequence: CASSFSPSGSYEQYF. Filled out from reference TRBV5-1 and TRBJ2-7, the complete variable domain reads KAGVTQTPRYLIKTRGQQVTLSCSPISGHRSVSWYQQTPGQGLQFLFEYFSETQRNKGNFPGRFSGRQFSNSRSEMNVSTLELGDSALYLCASSFSPSGSYEQYFGPGTRLTVT.

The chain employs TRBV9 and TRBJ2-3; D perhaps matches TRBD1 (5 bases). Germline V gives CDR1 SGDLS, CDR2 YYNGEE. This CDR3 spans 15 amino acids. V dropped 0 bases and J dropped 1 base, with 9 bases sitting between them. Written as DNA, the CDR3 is TGTGCCAGCAGCGTAGAGGACACCCGCACAGATACGCAGTATTTT. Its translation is CASSVEDTRTDTQYF.